This T cell receptor (beta chain) was sequenced for a study of blood T cell repertoires in COVID-19. In the study overall: Researchers got acute and convalescent COVID-19 samples from the United States, Italy and Spain.

TCRdb's copy holds only in-frame clones and misses some; the assay was immunoSEQ multiplex PCR. The repertoire holds around 97,000 clones, with 82% as singletons. Germline V gene lookup returns CDR1 GTSNPN and CDR2 SVGIG (reference sequence). CDR3 length: 13 amino acids. V shed 5 bases and J shed 2 bases, with 10 bases lying between them. The V and J genes are TRBV30 and TRBJ1-5; TRBD1 is a possible D gene (6 bases). Sequencing was performed on peripheral blood. This receptor was obtained from a man in his 70s with acute or convalescent COVID-19. This CDR3 is CAWQDSGNQPQHF. CDR3 nucleotides: TGTGCCTGGCAGGACAGTGGCAATCAGCCCCAGCATTTT.